This paragraph covers one T cell receptor beta chain sequence. Its antigen is as yet unknown. The V gene lost 6 bases and the J gene lost 3 bases, with 9 bases spanning the gap. Germline V lookup: CDR1 SQVTM, CDR2 ANQGSEA. This CDR3 contains 12 residues. The record originates from a study of early T cells in non-severe SARS-CoV-2 infection. Overall study findings and caveats: Matches to VDJdb favored anti-spike CD8 responses and missed private and CD4 specificities.

MiXCR was run by TCRdb on the 5' RACE reads, yielding one entry per CDR3 protein. The sample lists roughly 100,000 distinct CDR3 sequences, around 13% occurring once. This clonotype originated in an adult who was a healthcare worker with PCR-confirmed SARS-CoV-2 infection or an uninfected control (not recorded which). V usage is TRBV29-1 and J usage is TRBJ2-4; possible D gene TRBD2, 6 bases. The sequenced material came from whole blood. CDR3 loop: CSVHGGKNIQYF. The CDR3 DNA follows: TGCAGCGTGCACGGGGGCAAAAACATTCAGTACTTC.